This is a list of T cell receptor beta chains from one sample in a study of human T cells and chemical hapten exposure. TCRdb called the RACE reads again in MiXCR, with one record for every CDR3 protein. The sample holds 25,000 to 30,000 distinct CDR3 sequences, around a tenth seen once. Sequenced material: whole blood, taken in connection with sensitization to the hapten diphenylcyclopropenone (DPC). Receptor source: a man between 25 and 39 years old with alopecia areata. Some clones in this sample may be carry-over from other donors' samples. Each CDR3 is given without its conserved first and last residue. Each record gives: V gene, J gene, CDR3 protein.

>TRBV7-9|TRBJ2-5
ASSYGLAAPQETQY
>TRBV6-2/TRBV6-3|TRBJ1-6
AGRTGGHSPLH
>TRBV6-2/TRBV6-3|TRBJ2-1
ASSLSSPYNEQF
>TRBV4-3|TRBJ2-7
ASSQGVPIKDSYEQY
>TRBV6-2/TRBV6-3|TRBJ2-7
ASSRDRGTEQY
>TRBV7-2|TRBJ2-5
ASSFQGNQETQY
>TRBV6-1|TRBJ2-6
ASSDRQGLSSGANVLT
>TRBV27|TRBJ2-2
ASTGATGELF
>TRBV6-5|TRBJ1-1
ASTYGSPGNTEAF
>TRBV29-1|TRBJ2-1
SGGSSYNEQF
>TRBV2|TRBJ1-5
ASNLRERQPQH
>TRBV6-5|TRBJ1-2
ASSYSASSNYGYT
>TRBV6-6|TRBJ1-6
ASIASDSSYNSPLH
>TRBV7-2|TRBJ1-5
ASSLELDQPQH
>TRBV12-3/TRBV12-4|TRBJ1-1
ASSFQTGPV
>TRBV6-6|TRBJ1-1
ASSYSIVNTEAF
>TRBV4-1|TRBJ1-5
ASSQDRSLRQPQH
>TRBV12-3/TRBV12-4|TRBJ2-5
ASSFTDTLETQY
>TRBV12-5|TRBJ2-7
ASGFGQATYEQY
>TRBV20-1|TRBJ1-3
SAPGGGNTIY
>TRBV19|TRBJ2-7
ASSNRGLAYEQY
>TRBV12-3/TRBV12-4|TRBJ1-3
ASSLSGSGNTIY
>TRBV5-1|TRBJ1-1
ASRDNLNTEAF
>TRBV5-1|TRBJ2-6
ATLEPGANVLT
>TRBV5-1|TRBJ2-2
ASSLNARTNTGELF
>TRBV20-1|TRBJ2-1
SARLRTYNEQF
>TRBV28|TRBJ1-5
ASRSGTLSLTPQH
>TRBV24-1|TRBJ1-4
ATRGAENEKLF
>TRBV19|TRBJ2-3
ASSDQGGAQDTQY
>TRBV3-1|TRBJ2-1
ASSPWTVSNNEQF
>TRBV5-1|TRBJ1-1
ASRSGTGTEAF
>TRBV18|TRBJ2-7
ASSGLVYEQY
>TRBV21-1|TRBJ2-3
ASSKHDGPDTQY
>TRBV5-6|TRBJ1-1
ASSSSLNTEAF
>TRBV6-5|TRBJ2-1
ASSSSVGEQF
>TRBV6-6|TRBJ1-5
ASRAQGGSDQPQH
>TRBV7-2|TRBJ1-3
ASSFFTTSSGNTIY
>TRBV6-5|TRBJ2-3
ASTSGSSTDTQY
>TRBV12-3/TRBV12-4|TRBJ1-3
ASRYYGQTSGNTIY
>TRBV7-6|TRBJ1-2
ASSLGQGDGYT
>TRBV6-5|TRBJ1-4
ASSVSNEKLF